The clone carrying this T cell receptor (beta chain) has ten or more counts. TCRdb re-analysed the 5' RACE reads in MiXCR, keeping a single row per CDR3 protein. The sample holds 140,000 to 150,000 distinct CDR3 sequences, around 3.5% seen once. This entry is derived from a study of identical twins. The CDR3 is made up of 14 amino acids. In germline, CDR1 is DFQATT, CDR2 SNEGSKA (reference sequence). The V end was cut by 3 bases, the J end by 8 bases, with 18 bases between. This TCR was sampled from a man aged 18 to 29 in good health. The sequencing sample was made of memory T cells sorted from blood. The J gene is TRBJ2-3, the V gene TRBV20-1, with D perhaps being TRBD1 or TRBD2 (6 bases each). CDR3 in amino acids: CSASLAAEGGTQYF. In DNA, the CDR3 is TGCAGTGCTAGTCTCGCGGCAGAGGGGGGTACGCAGTATTTT.